This section outlines one T cell receptor beta chain sequence together with its context. These data come from a study of control samples from healthy donors and cancer patients. Germline values: CDR1 LGHNT, CDR2 FRNRAP. The V and J ends lost 1 base and 2 bases respectively, with 10 bases between them. This CDR3 is 15 amino acids long. The data were produced by immunoSEQ multiplex PCR, yet TCRdb's version contains in-frame clones alone and is incomplete. The sample holds 100,000 to 150,000 clones, more than 85% seen once. This clonotype was sampled from a man younger than 30 in good health. This chain connects TRBV12-5 to TRBJ2-3; no clear D gene. Sequences were obtained from blood. CDR3 in amino acids: CASGLGAQLTDTQYF. For the CDR3, the DNA is TGTGCTAGTGGTTTGGGGGCCCAACTCACAGATACGCAGTATTTT.